This TCR beta chain was sequenced in a study of brain T cells in children with intractable seizures. Findings and caveats of the study: Pre-surgery blood may have been undersampled, hiding some clones. HCMV serostatus was not known, and viral specificity came from CDR3 similarity only.

Libraries were prepared by immunoSEQ multiplex PCR; TCRdb keeps only in-frame clonotypes and omits some of them. The sample lists 110,000 or so clones; approximately 94% were seen once. The sequenced cases were selected for having the highest brain T cell transcript signatures. Comments on this clone: What it binds is unknown.

Trimming pared 6 bases from V and 2 bases from J, leaving 13 bases between. Germline V gene data show CDR1 as MNHEY and CDR2 as SMNVEV (reference sequence). This CDR3 contains 14 residues. The clonotype originates from a boy under two years old with hemimegalencephaly and intractable seizures. This chain links TRBV27 with TRBJ1-2; TRBD1 might be the D (6 bases). The source material was peripheral blood, sampled at surgery. In DNA form, the CDR3 reads TGTGCCAGCAGCCCACGGGGGGCCAACTATGGCTACACCTTC. Translating it yields CASSPRGANYGYTF.